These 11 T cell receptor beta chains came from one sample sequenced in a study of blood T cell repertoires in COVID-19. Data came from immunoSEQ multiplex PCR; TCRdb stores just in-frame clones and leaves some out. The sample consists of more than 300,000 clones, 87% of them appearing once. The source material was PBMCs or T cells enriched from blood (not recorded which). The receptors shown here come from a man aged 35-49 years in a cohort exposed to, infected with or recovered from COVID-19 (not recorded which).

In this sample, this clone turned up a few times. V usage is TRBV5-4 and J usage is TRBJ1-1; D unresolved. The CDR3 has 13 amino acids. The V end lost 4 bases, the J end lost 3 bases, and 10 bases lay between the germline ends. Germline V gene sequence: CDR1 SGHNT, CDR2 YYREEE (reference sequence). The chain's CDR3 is CASSPRTDTEAFF. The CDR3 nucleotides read TGTGCCAGCAGCCCCCGGACTGACACTGAAGCTTTCTTT.

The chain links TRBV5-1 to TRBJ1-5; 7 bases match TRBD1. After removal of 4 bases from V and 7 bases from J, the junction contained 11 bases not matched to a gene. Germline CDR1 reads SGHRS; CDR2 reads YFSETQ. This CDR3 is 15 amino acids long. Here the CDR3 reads CASSQDTGAGQPQHF. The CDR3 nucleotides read TGCGCCAGCAGCCAGGACACAGGGGCTGGGCAGCCCCAGCATTTT.

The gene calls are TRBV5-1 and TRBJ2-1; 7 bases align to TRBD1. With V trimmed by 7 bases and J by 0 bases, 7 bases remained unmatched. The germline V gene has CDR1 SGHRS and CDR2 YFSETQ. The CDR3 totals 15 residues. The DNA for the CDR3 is TGCGCCAGCGGCCGGGGACAGAGCTCCTACAATGAGCAGTTCTTC. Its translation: CASGRGQSSYNEQFF.

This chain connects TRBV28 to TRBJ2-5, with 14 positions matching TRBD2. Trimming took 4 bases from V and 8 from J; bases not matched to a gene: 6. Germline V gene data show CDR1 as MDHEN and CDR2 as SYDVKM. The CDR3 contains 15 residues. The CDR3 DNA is TGTGCCAGCAGTTCGGGACTAGCGGGAGTAGGTACCCAGTACTTC. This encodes CASSSGLAGVGTQYF.

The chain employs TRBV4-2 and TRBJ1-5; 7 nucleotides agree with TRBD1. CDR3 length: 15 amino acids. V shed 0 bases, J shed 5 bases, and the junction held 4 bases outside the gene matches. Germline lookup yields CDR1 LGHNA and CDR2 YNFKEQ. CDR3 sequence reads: CASSQDGTVDQPQHF. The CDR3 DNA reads TGTGCCAGCAGCCAAGATGGGACAGTAGATCAGCCCCAGCATTTT.

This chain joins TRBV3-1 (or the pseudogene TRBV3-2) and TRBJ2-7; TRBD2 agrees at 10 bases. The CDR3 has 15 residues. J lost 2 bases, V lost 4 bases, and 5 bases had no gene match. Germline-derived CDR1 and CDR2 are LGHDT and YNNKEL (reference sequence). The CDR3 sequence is CASSPQLAGPYEQYF. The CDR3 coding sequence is TGTGCCAGCAGCCCCCAACTAGCGGGGCCCTACGAGCAGTACTTC.

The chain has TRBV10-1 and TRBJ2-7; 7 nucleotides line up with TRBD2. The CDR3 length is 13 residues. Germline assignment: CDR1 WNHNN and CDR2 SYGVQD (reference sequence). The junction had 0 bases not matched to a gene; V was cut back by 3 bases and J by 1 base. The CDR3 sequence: CASSEAGSYEQYF. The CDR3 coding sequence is TGCGCCAGCAGTGAAGCGGGATCCTACGAGCAGTACTTC.

The CDR3, as DNA: TGTGCCAGCAGCCAAGACCAGGACAGCAGGATGAATGAACTGTTTTTT. This gives the protein CASSQDQDSRMNELFF. The chain is built from TRBV4-2 and TRBJ1-4; D is possibly TRBD1 (6 bases). Germline CDR1 LGHNA, CDR2 YNFKEQ. V was trimmed by 0 bases and J by 12 bases, leaving 20 bases between them. CDR3 length equals 16 residues.

This chain's CDR3 is CATSDPGTSGSYNEQFF. Here the CDR3 DNA reads TGTGCCACCAGTGACCCCGGGACTAGCGGCTCCTACAATGAGCAGTTCTTC. The genes are TRBV24-1 and TRBJ2-1; 11 bases agree with TRBD2. CDR3 length equals 17 residues. Germline V lookup: CDR1 KGHDR, CDR2 SFDVKD. V shed 4 bases and J 0 bases; nucleotides not matched to a gene: 4.

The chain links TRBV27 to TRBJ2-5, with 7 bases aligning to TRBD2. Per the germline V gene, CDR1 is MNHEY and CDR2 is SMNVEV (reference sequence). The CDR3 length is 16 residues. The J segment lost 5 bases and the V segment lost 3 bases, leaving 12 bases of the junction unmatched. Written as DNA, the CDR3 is TGTGCCAGCAGTTTCCTAGCGGCCCGGAGGACGGAGACCCAGTACTTC. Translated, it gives CASSFLAARRTETQYF.

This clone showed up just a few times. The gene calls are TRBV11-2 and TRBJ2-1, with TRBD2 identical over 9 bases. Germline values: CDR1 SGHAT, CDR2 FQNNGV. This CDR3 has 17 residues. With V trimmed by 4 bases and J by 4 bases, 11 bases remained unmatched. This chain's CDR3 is CASSSRRLAGPYNEQFF. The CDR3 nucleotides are TGTGCCAGCAGCTCCCGGAGGCTAGCGGGACCATACAATGAGCAGTTCTTC.